The 2 T cell receptor beta chains in this list originate from one sample, sequenced in a study of blood T cell repertoires in COVID-19. Libraries were prepared by immunoSEQ multiplex PCR; TCRdb keeps only in-frame clonotypes and omits some of them. The sample records about 220,000 clones, roughly 75% being singletons. What was sequenced was peripheral blood. The receptors were sampled from a woman aged 70-85 years with acute or convalescent COVID-19.

The V and J genes are TRBV10-1 and TRBJ1-4; 10 positions agree with TRBD1. The J segment lost 7 bases and the V segment lost 5 bases, leaving 4 bases of the junction unmatched. CDR1 and CDR2 (germline): WNHNN, SYGVQD (reference sequence). CDR3 size: 14 residues. The CDR3 is CASSPGQGSEKLFF. The CDR3 DNA reads as TGCGCCAGCAGTCCGGGACAGGGGTCTGAAAAACTGTTTTTT.

The V call is TRBV11-2, the J call TRBJ2-5; 8 bases are a match to TRBD1. The CDR3 totals 15 residues. The V segment lost 5 bases and the J segment 4 bases; nucleotides outside the gene matches: 9. CDR1 and CDR2 (germline): SGHAT, FQNNGV. In DNA, the CDR3 is TGTGCCAGCAGCGCCAGACAGGGGATTGTAGAGACCCAGTACTTC. Its translation: CASSARQGIVETQYF.